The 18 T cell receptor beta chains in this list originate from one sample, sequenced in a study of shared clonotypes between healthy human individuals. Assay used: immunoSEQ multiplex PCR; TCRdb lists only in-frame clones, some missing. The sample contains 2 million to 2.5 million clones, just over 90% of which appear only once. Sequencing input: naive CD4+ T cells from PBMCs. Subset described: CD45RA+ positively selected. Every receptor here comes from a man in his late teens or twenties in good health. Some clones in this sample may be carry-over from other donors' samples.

CDR3 sequence (DNA): TGTGCCAGCAGTGGAAACAGGGATCTCTACGAGCAGTACTTC. It encodes CASSGNRDLYEQYF. The J gene is TRBJ2-7, the V gene TRBV2; D might be TRBD1 (6 bases). Trimming shortened V by 4 bases and J by 3 bases, and 13 bases separated the two germline ends. The CDR3 extends over 14 amino acids. Germline V gives CDR1 SNHLY, CDR2 FYNNEI.

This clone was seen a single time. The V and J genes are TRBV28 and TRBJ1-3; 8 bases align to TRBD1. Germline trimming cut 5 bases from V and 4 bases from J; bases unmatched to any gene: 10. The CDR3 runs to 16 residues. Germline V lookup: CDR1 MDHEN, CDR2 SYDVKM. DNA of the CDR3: TGTGCCAGCAGTCTCAGACAGGGGAGGTGGGGAAACACCATATATTTT. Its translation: CASSLRQGRWGNTIYF.

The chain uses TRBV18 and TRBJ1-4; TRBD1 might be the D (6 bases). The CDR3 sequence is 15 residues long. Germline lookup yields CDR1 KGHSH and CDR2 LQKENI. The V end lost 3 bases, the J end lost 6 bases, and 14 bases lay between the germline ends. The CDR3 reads CASSPAAGADEKLFF. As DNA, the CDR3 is TGTGCCAGCTCACCGGCGGCAGGGGCCGATGAAAAACTGTTTTTT.

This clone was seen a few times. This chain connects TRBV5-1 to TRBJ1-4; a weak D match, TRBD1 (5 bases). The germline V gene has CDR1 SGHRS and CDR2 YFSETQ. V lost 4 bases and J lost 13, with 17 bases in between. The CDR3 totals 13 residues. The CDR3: CASSIQTESGLFF. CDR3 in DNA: TGCGCCAGCAGCATTCAGACAGAATCTGGACTGTTTTTT.

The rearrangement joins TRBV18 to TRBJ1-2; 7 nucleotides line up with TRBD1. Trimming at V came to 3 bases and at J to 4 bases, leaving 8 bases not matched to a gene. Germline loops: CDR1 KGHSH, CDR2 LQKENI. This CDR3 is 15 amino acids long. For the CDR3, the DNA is TGTGCCAGCTCACCTAACCGGGACAGTCTCTATGGCTACACCTTC. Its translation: CASSPNRDSLYGYTF.

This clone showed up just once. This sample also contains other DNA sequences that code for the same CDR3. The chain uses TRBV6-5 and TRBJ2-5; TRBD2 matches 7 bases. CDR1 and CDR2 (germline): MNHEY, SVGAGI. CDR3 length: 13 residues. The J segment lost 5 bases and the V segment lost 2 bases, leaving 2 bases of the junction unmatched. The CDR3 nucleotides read TGTGCCAGCAGTTACGCGGGGGTTGAGACCCAGTACTTC. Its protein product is CASSYAGVETQYF.

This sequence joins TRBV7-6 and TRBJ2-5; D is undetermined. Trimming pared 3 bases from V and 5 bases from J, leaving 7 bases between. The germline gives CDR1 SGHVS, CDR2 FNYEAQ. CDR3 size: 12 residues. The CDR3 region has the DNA TGTGCCAGCAGCTTTTTCGGGGAGACCCAGTACTTC. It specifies CASSFFGETQYF.

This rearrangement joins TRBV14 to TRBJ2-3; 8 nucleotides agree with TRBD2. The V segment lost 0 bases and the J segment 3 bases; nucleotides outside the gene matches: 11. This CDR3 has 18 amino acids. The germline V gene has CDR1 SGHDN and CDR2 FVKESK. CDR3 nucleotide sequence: TGTGCCAGCAGCCAAGAATTCGGGAGGGCCCTCGAAACAGATACGCAGTATTTT. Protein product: CASSQEFGRALETDTQYF.

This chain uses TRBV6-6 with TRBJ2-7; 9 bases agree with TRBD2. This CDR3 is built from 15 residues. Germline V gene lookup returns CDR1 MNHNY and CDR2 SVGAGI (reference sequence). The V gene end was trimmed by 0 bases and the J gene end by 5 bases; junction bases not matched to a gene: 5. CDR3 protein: CASSYSASGTNEQYF. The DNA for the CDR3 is TGTGCCAGCAGTTACTCGGCTAGCGGGACAAACGAGCAGTACTTC.

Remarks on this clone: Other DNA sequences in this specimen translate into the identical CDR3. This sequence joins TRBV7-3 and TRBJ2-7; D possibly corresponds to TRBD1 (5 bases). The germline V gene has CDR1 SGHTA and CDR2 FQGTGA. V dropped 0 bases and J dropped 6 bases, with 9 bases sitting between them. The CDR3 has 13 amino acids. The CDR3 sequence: CASSLTGRAEQYF. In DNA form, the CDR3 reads TGTGCCAGCAGCTTAACCGGCAGGGCCGAGCAGTACTTC.

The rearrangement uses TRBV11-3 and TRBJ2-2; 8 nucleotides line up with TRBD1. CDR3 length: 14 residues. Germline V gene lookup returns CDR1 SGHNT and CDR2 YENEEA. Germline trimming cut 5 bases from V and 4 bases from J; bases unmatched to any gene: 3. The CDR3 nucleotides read TGTGCCAGCAGCACGGACAGGGCCACCGGGGAGCTGTTTTTT. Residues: CASSTDRATGELFF. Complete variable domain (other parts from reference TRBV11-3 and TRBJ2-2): EAGVVQSPRYKIIEKKQPVAFWCNPISGHNTLYWYLQNLGQGPELLIRYENEEAVDDSQLPKDRFSAERLKGVDSTLKIQPAELGDSAVYLCASSTDRATGELFFGEGSRLTVL.

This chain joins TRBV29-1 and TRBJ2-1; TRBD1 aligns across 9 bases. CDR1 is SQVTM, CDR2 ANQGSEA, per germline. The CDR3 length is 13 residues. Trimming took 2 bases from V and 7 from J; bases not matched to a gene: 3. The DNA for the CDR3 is TGCAGCGTTGAAATGGGACAGGGAAATGAGCAGTTCTTC. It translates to CSVEMGQGNEQFF.

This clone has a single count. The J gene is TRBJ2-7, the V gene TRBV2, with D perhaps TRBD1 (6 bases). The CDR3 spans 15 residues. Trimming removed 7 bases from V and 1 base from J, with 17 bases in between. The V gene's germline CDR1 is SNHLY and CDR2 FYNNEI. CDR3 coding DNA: TGTGCCAGCACCCAATCGACAGGTCGGTCCTACGAGCAGTACTTC. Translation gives CASTQSTGRSYEQYF.

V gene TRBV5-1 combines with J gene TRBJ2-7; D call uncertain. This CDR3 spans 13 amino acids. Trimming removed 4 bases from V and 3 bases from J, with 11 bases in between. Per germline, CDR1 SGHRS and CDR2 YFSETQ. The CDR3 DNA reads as TGCGCCAGCAGCCAAATCGACGGCTACGAGCAGTACTTC. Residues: CASSQIDGYEQYF.

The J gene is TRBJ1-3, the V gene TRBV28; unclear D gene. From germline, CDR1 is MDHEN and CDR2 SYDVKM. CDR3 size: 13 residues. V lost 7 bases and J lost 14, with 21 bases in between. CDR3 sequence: CASTTDLAGSVYF. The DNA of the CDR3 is TGTGCCAGCACCACGGACCTGGCAGGCTCCGTATATTTT. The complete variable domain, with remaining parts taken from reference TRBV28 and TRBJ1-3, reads DVKVTQSSRYLVKRTGEKVFLECVQDMDHENMFWYRQDPGLGLRLIYFSYDVKMKEKGDIPEGYSVSREKKERFSLILESASTNQTSMYLCASTTDLAGSVYFGEGSWLTVV.

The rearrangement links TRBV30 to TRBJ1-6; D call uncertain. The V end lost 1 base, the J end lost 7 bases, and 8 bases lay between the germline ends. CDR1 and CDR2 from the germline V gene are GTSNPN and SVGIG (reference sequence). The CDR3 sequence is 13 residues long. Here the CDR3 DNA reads TGTGCCTGGAGTGGGCAGCAGAATTCACCCCTCCACTTT. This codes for CAWSGQQNSPLHF. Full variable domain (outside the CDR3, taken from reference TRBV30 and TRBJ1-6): SQTIHQWPATLVQPVGSPLSLECTVEGTSNPNLYWYRQAAGRGLQLLFYSVGIGQISSEVPQNLSASRPQDRQFILSSKKLLLSDSGFYLCAWSGQQNSPLHFGNGTRLTVT.

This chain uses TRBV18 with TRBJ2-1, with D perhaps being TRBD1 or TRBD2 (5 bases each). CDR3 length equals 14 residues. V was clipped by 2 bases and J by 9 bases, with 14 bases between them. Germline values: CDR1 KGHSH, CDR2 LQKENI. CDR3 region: CASSPTTRDREQFF. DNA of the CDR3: TGTGCCAGCTCACCAACGACCCGGGACCGTGAGCAGTTCTTC.

CDR3 DNA sequence: TGTGCTAGTGGTTTGGACCGGGGACAGGGGGCACACTATGGCTACACCTTC. It yields the protein CASGLDRGQGAHYGYTF. This rearrangement joins TRBV12-5 to TRBJ1-2, with 12 bases fitting TRBD1. V dropped 1 base and J dropped 3; count of bases not matched to a gene: 6. Germline V lookup: CDR1 LGHNT, CDR2 FRNRAP. This CDR3 has 17 residues.